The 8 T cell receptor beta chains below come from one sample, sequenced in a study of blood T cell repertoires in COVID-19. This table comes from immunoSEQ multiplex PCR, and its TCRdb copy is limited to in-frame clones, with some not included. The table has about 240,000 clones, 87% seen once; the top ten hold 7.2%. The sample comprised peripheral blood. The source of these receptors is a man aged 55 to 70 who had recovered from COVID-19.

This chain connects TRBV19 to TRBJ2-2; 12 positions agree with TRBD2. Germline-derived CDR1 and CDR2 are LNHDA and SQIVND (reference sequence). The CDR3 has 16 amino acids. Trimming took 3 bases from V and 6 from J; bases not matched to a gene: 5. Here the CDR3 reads CASSIGGLAGPGELFF. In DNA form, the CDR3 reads TGTGCCAGTAGTATTGGGGGACTAGCGGGTCCCGGGGAGCTGTTTTTT.

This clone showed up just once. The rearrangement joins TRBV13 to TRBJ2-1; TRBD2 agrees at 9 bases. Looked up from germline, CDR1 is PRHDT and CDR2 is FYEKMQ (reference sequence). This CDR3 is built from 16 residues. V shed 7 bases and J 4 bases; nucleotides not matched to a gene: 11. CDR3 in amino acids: CASTPSGSGRYNEQFF. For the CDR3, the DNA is TGTGCCAGCACCCCGTCCGGTAGCGGGAGATACAATGAGCAGTTCTTC.

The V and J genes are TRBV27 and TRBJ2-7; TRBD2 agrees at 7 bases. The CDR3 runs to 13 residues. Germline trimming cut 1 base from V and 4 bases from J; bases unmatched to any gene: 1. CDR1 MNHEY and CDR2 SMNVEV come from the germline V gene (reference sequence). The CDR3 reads CASSLLGGYEQYV. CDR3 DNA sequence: TGTGCCAGCAGTTTATTGGGGGGGTACGAGCAGTACGTC.

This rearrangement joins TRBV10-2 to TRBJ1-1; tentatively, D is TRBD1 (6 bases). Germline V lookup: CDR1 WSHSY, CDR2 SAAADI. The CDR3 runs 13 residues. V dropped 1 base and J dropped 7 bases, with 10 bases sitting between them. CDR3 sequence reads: CASSEWGLDEAFF. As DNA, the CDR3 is TGCGCCAGCAGTGAGTGGGGGCTAGATGAAGCTTTCTTT.

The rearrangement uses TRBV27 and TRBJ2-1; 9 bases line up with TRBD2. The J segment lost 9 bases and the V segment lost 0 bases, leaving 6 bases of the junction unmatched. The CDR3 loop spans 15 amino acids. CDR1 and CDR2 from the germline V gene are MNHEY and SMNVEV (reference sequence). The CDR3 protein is CASSLSTAGGREQFF. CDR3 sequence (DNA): TGTGCCAGCAGTTTATCCACTGCGGGGGGGCGTGAGCAGTTCTTC.

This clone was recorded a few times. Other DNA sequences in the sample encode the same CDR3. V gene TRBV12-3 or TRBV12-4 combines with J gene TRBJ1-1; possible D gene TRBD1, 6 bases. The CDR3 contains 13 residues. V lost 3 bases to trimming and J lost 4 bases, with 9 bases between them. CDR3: CASSFQGSTEAFF. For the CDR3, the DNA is TGTGCCAGCAGTTTTCAGGGGAGCACTGAAGCTTTCTTT.

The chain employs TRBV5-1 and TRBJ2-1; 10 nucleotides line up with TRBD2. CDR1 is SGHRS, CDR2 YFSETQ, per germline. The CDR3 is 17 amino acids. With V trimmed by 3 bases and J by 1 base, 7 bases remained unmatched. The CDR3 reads CASSWPRLAGSYNEQFF. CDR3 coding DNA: TGCGCCAGCAGCTGGCCCCGACTAGCGGGTTCCTACAATGAGCAGTTCTTC.

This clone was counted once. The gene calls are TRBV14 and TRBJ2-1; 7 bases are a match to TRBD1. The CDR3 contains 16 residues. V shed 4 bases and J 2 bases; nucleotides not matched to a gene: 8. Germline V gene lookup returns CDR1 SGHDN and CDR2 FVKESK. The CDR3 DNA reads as TGTGCCAGCAGCCCCCTTCAGGGGGAGACCTACAATGAGCAGTTCTTC. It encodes CASSPLQGETYNEQFF.